The TCR beta chain under discussion was sequenced for a study of blood T cells in healthy people across ages. General observations from the study: Long-lived donors carried more naive CD4+ cells and greater diversity than aged donors.

Primers used in a second PCR of roughly 7 to 11 cycles were a sample-barcoded 5' primer and a J-beta primer mix. A template-switch adaptor with 12 random nucleotides tagged each cDNA molecule. TCRdb used MiXCR to reprocess the 5' RACE reads, holding one entry per CDR3 protein. The sample shows about 1.7 million distinct CDR3 sequences, 28% of them seen only once. Remarks on this clonotype: What it recognizes is unknown.

This CDR3 has 15 amino acids. The germline CDR1 and CDR2 sequences are SGHTA and FQGNSA. V dropped 5 bases and J dropped 6; count of bases not matched to a gene: 6. The clonotype originates from a woman in her 30s in good health. The chain couples TRBV7-2 to TRBJ2-7, with 14 bases lining up with TRBD2. Input material: blood. CDR3 sequence reads: CASSEGLAGVPEQYF. DNA of the CDR3: TGTGCCAGCAGCGAGGGACTAGCGGGAGTCCCCGAGCAGTACTTC.